The rows below give T cell receptor beta chains drawn from one sample of a study of T cell responses to AZD1222 COVID-19 vaccine. Method: immunoSEQ multiplex PCR; TCRdb's copy keeps in-frame clones and lacks some. This table holds 150,000 to 200,000 clones, around 92% found once. The starting material was peripheral blood, obtained 28 days after the second AZD1222 dose. The receptors here all came from an adult who received the AZD1222 COVID-19 vaccine. Each CDR3 is given with its conserved first and last residue. A D gene is named only where the DNA matches it firmly. Rows may omit the clone size; those that give it use once, few, many or a size class.

clone_size: .; v_call: TRBV7-8; j_call: TRBJ2-1; d_call: TRBD2; cdr3_nt: TGTGCCAGCAGCCAAACTAGCGGAAAATACAATGAGCAGTTCTTC; cdr3_aa: CASSQTSGKYNEQFF
clone_size: .; v_call: TRBV3-1/TRBV3-2; j_call: TRBJ2-1; d_call: TRBD2; cdr3_nt: TGTGCCAGCAGGGACCAGCGGGGGTACAATGAGCAGTTCTTC; cdr3_aa: CASRDQRGYNEQFF
clone_size: .; v_call: TRBV19; j_call: TRBJ1-6; d_call: .; cdr3_nt: TGTGCCAGTACCCCTCGGGGGGGTAATTCACCCCTCCACTTT; cdr3_aa: CASTPRGGNSPLHF
clone_size: .; v_call: TRBV5-6; j_call: TRBJ1-3; d_call: .; cdr3_nt: TGTGCCAGCAGCTTTGTCAGGGGTGGAAACACCATATATTTT; cdr3_aa: CASSFVRGGNTIYF
clone_size: .; v_call: TRBV28; j_call: TRBJ1-6; d_call: .; cdr3_nt: TGTGCCAGCTCGGAAGGGGCAAAGAATTCACCCCTCCACTTT; cdr3_aa: CASSEGAKNSPLHF
clone_size: .; v_call: TRBV4-3; j_call: TRBJ2-2; d_call: TRBD2; cdr3_nt: TGCGCCAGCAGCCAAGCTAGCGGGTCCGGATCCCCCGGGGAGCTGTTTTTT; cdr3_aa: CASSQASGSGSPGELFF
clone_size: .; v_call: TRBV6-4; j_call: TRBJ2-1; d_call: .; cdr3_nt: TGTGCCAGCAGTGAACTCATTTACAATGAGCAGTTCTTC; cdr3_aa: CASSELIYNEQFF
clone_size: .; v_call: TRBV29-1; j_call: TRBJ2-7; d_call: .; cdr3_nt: TGCAGCGTTGAAGACAACTACGAGCAGTACTTC; cdr3_aa: CSVEDNYEQYF
clone_size: .; v_call: TRBV19; j_call: TRBJ1-2; d_call: .; cdr3_nt: TGTGCCAGTAGTATCGGTGGGGGCTATGGCTACACCTTC; cdr3_aa: CASSIGGGYGYTF
clone_size: .; v_call: TRBV3-1/TRBV3-2; j_call: TRBJ1-2; d_call: .; cdr3_nt: TGTGCCAGCAGCCGCGGGCTAAAGGGGAGCAACTATGGCTACACCTTC; cdr3_aa: CASSRGLKGSNYGYTF
clone_size: .; v_call: TRBV5-4; j_call: TRBJ1-5; d_call: .; cdr3_nt: TGTGCCAGCAGCTTGGGGGGTGGGGGGCAGCCCCAGCATTTT; cdr3_aa: CASSLGGGGQPQHF
clone_size: .; v_call: TRBV14; j_call: TRBJ2-3; d_call: .; cdr3_nt: TGTGCCAGCAGCCTAATGGGACAACACACAGATACGCAGTATTTT; cdr3_aa: CASSLMGQHTDTQYF
clone_size: .; v_call: TRBV7-9; j_call: TRBJ1-5; d_call: .; cdr3_nt: TGTGCCAGCAGCTTGGGAGGGGTCAATCAGCCCCAGCATTTT; cdr3_aa: CASSLGGVNQPQHF
clone_size: .; v_call: TRBV7-2; j_call: TRBJ1-1; d_call: .; cdr3_nt: TGTGCCAGCAGCTTTGGGGGGCCCAACACTGAAGCTTTCTTT; cdr3_aa: CASSFGGPNTEAFF
clone_size: .; v_call: TRBV5-6; j_call: TRBJ2-1; d_call: TRBD2; cdr3_nt: TGTGCCAGCAGCGGAACAACCGGGACTAGAGGATACAATGAGCAGTTCTTC; cdr3_aa: CASSGTTGTRGYNEQFF
clone_size: .; v_call: TRBV19; j_call: TRBJ1-2; d_call: .; cdr3_nt: TGTGCCAGTAGTATAACCGGGAACTATGGCTACACCTTC; cdr3_aa: CASSITGNYGYTF
clone_size: once; v_call: TRBV7-9; j_call: TRBJ1-3; d_call: TRBD1; cdr3_nt: TGTGCCAGCAGCGTTCCGCAGGGGGCCTACGGAAACACCATATATTTT; cdr3_aa: CASSVPQGAYGNTIYF
clone_size: .; v_call: TRBV6-1; j_call: TRBJ1-2; d_call: .; cdr3_nt: TGTGCCAGCAGTGACAGGGTCGGTGGCTACACCTTC; cdr3_aa: CASSDRVGGYTF
clone_size: .; v_call: TRBV19; j_call: TRBJ2-1; d_call: TRBD1; cdr3_nt: TGTGCCAGTAGTATAGATGGGACAGGGGTCTCCTACAATGAGCAGTTCTTC; cdr3_aa: CASSIDGTGVSYNEQFF
clone_size: .; v_call: TRBV19; j_call: TRBJ2-7; d_call: .; cdr3_nt: TGTGCCAGTAGTACGGGTCTAGCTTCCGAGCAGTACTTC; cdr3_aa: CASSTGLASEQYF
clone_size: once; v_call: TRBV4-1; j_call: TRBJ1-4; d_call: .; cdr3_nt: TGCGCCAGCAGCCAAGGATCTAGCGAAAAACTGTTTTTT; cdr3_aa: CASSQGSSEKLFF
clone_size: .; v_call: TRBV25-1; j_call: TRBJ1-5; d_call: .; cdr3_nt: TGTGCCAGCAGTGAAGGAGGGAATCAGCCCCAGCATTTT; cdr3_aa: CASSEGGNQPQHF
clone_size: .; v_call: TRBV27; j_call: TRBJ2-7; d_call: TRBD1; cdr3_nt: TGTGCCAGCAGTTCTTCCGGGACAGGGTCCCTCTACGAGCAGTACTTC; cdr3_aa: CASSSSGTGSLYEQYF
clone_size: .; v_call: TRBV6-1; j_call: TRBJ1-2; d_call: TRBD1; cdr3_nt: TGTGCCAGCAGTGAGTCCGGGACAGGTCTTGGCTACACCTTC; cdr3_aa: CASSESGTGLGYTF
clone_size: .; v_call: TRBV29-1; j_call: TRBJ1-2; d_call: .; cdr3_nt: TGCAGCGTTGAGGCAGGGATAGGCTATGGCTACACCTTC; cdr3_aa: CSVEAGIGYGYTF
clone_size: .; v_call: TRBV6-4; j_call: TRBJ1-4; d_call: .; cdr3_nt: TGTGCCAGATGGACAGTCAATGAAAAACTGTTTTTT; cdr3_aa: CARWTVNEKLFF
clone_size: .; v_call: TRBV19; j_call: TRBJ2-7; d_call: TRBD2; cdr3_nt: TGTGCCAGTAGAAACGGACTAGCCGATACCTACGAGCAGTACTTC; cdr3_aa: CASRNGLADTYEQYF
clone_size: .; v_call: TRBV5-6; j_call: TRBJ2-6; d_call: .; cdr3_nt: TGTGCCAGCAGCTTGGCCGAGGCTTGGGGGGCCAACGTCCTGACTTTC; cdr3_aa: CASSLAEAWGANVLTF
clone_size: .; v_call: TRBV4-1; j_call: TRBJ1-6; d_call: TRBD1; cdr3_nt: TGCGCCAGCAGCCAGTCTACAGGGGTCGGCTCCTATAATTCACCCCTCCACTTT; cdr3_aa: CASSQSTGVGSYNSPLHF
clone_size: .; v_call: TRBV4-2; j_call: TRBJ1-5; d_call: .; cdr3_nt: TGTGCCAGCAGCCAAGAGGCAGGCAGTCAGCCCCAGCATTTT; cdr3_aa: CASSQEAGSQPQHF
clone_size: .; v_call: TRBV5-1; j_call: TRBJ1-3; d_call: .; cdr3_nt: TGCGCCAGCAGCGCGGACGGAATCTCTGGAAACACCATATATTTT; cdr3_aa: CASSADGISGNTIYF
clone_size: .; v_call: TRBV21-1; j_call: TRBJ1-1; d_call: .; cdr3_nt: TGTGCCAGCAGCAGAATAATAAACACTGAAGCTTTCTTT; cdr3_aa: CASSRIINTEAFF
clone_size: .; v_call: TRBV7-2; j_call: TRBJ2-5; d_call: TRBD2; cdr3_nt: TGTGCCAGCAGCCTCGGGACTAGCGGGCCACAAGAGACCCAGTACTTC; cdr3_aa: CASSLGTSGPQETQYF
clone_size: .; v_call: TRBV28; j_call: TRBJ2-6; d_call: .; cdr3_nt: TGTGCCAGCAGTTTGGCCGGGGGGGCCAACGTCCTGACTTTC; cdr3_aa: CASSLAGGANVLTF
clone_size: .; v_call: TRBV6-5; j_call: TRBJ2-5; d_call: TRBD1; cdr3_nt: TGTGCCAGCATGAAGGACAGGGTACAAGAGACCCAGTACTTC; cdr3_aa: CASMKDRVQETQYF
clone_size: .; v_call: TRBV4-1; j_call: TRBJ1-5; d_call: TRBD1; cdr3_nt: TGCGCCAGCAGCCCAAGGACAGGGAATCAGCCCCAGCATTTT; cdr3_aa: CASSPRTGNQPQHF
clone_size: .; v_call: TRBV10-2; j_call: TRBJ1-4; d_call: .; cdr3_nt: TGCGCCAGCAGTGAGTCCCCAGGAAGGGTGTATGAAAAACTGTTTTTT; cdr3_aa: CASSESPGRVYEKLFF